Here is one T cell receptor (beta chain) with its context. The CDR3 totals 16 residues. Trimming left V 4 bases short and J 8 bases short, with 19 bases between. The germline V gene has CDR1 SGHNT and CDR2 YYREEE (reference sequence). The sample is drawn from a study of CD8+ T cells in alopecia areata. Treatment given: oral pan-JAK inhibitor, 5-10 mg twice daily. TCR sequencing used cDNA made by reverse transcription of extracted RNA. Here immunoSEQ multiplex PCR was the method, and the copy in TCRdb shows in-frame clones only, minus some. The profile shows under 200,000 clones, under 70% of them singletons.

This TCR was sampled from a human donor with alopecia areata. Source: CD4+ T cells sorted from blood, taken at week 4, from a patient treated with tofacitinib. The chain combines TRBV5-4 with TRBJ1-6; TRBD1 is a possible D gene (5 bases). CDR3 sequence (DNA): TGTGCCAGCAGCCCTCCCGGGACGGCCTTATATTCACCCCTCCACTTT. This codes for CASSPPGTALYSPLHF. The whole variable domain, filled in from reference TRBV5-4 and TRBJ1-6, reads ETGVTQSPTHLIKTRGQQVTLRCSSQSGHNTVSWYQQALGQGPQFIFQYYREEENGRGNFPPRFSGLQFPNYSSELNVNALELDDSALYLCASSPPGTALYSPLHFGNGTRLTVT.